This T cell receptor beta chain was identified during a study of blood T cell repertoires in COVID-19. Study as a whole: Sites in the United States, Italy and Spain provided acute and convalescent COVID-19 samples. PBMCs, B-cell-depleted T cells, or T cells provided the cDNA or gDNA that made up the material.

Authors' processing steps: Amplification of reference gene primers was used by the study to estimate nucleated cell counts. Method: immunoSEQ multiplex PCR; TCRdb's copy keeps in-frame clones and lacks some. From that table come the V and J calls and clone size; the DNA was used to work out D and trimming. The sample has some 120,000 clones, approximately 90% seen once. Source material: peripheral blood. The sequence was collected from a human donor in a cohort sampled during active COVID-19.

This CDR3 reads CANVQLRDTQKNTGELFF. The CDR3 DNA is TGTGCCAACGTCCAACTCCGGGACACCCAAAAGAACACCGGGGAGCTGTTTTTT. The V gene is TRBV10-3, the J gene TRBJ2-2, with TRBD1 as a possible D gene (6 bases). Looked up from germline, CDR1 is ENHRY and CDR2 is SYGVKD. This CDR3 spans 18 amino acids. Trimming took off 10 bases at V and 1 base at J, with 25 bases between the two ends.